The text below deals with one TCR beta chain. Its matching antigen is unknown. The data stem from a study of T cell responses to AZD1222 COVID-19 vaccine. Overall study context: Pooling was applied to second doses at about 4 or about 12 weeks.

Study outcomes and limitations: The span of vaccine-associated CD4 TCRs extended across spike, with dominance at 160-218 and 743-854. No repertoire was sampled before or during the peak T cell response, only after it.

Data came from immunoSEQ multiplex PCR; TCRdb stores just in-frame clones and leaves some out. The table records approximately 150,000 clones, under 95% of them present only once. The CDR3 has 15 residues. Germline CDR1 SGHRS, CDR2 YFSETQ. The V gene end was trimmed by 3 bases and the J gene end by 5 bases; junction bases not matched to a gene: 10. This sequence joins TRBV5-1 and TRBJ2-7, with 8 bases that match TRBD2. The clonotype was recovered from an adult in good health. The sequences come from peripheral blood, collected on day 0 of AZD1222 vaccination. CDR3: CASSSDPGGRNEQYF. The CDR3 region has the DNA TGCGCCAGCAGCTCCGACCCGGGGGGGCGGAACGAGCAGTACTTC.